These T cell receptor beta chains were read from a single sample in a study of OX40 agonist ivuxolimab in advanced cancers. Sequenced by immunoSEQ multiplex PCR; TCRdb stores in-frame clones only, minus some. The data contain roughly 92,000 clones, roughly 85% of them singletons. This material consisted of CD4+ or CD8+ T cells sorted from blood, taken in a trial of the OX40 agonist ivuxolimab. The receptors were gathered from an adult with an advanced solid tumor such as melanoma, head and neck, liver or kidney cancer. The CDR3 runs from the conserved cysteine through the conserved F or W.

V: TRBV30
CDR3: CAWRNSYEQYF

V: TRBV7-9
CDR3: CASSPRGAAETQYF

V: TRBV2
CDR3: CASSVQGARNTEAFF

V: TRBV6-1
CDR3: CASSVQLTGELFF

V: TRBV5-4
CDR3: CASSSLTGGGYTF

V: TRBV6-6
CDR3: CASSFPRDASGSPLHF

V: TRBV19
CDR3: CASSIEGGGEELFF

V: TRBV7-3
CDR3: CASSPYGQGSKQYF

V: TRBV11-2
CDR3: CASSDRTSWTPGELFF

V: TRBV5-1
CDR3: CASSLDFSGNTIYF

V: TRBV18
CDR3: CASSPGTGVGTEAFF

V: TRBV2
CDR3: CASSGQGFTGELFF

V: TRBV11-2
CDR3: CASSLVSGRSRSYNEQFF

V: TRBV4-2
CDR3: CASSQDSLGRGDNEQFF

V: TRBV28
CDR3: CASRSGGANTEAFF

V: TRBV25-1
CDR3: CASSGFGLAEQYF

V: TRBV9
CDR3: CASSVQGVDSPLHF

V: TRBV5-5
CDR3: CASRPGDGNNSPLHF

V: TRBV11-1
CDR3: CASSSRDRVGGELFF

V: TRBV28
CDR3: CASSLVSQFQPQHF

V: TRBV6-6
CDR3: CASSWAGQAFF

V: TRBV7-9
CDR3: CASSHEGRTAYF

V: TRBV7-8
CDR3: CASSEYRGITYNSPLHF

V: TRBV6-1
CDR3: CASSELWGARSNYGYTF

V: TRBV7-7
CDR3: CASSPGTGANTGELFF

V: TRBV19
CDR3: CASSPPSAGNTIYF

V: TRBV10-3
CDR3: CAISRTAVGNQPQHF

V: TRBV9
CDR3: CASKIRDTEAFF

V: TRBV27
CDR3: CASSLSSGRAKNIQYF

V: TRBV11-2
CDR3: CASSLAGTAAGYTF

V: TRBV5-1
CDR3: CASSLEGQVSYEQYF

V: TRBV5-1
CDR3: CASSLLRPGLSSYEQYF

V: TRBV29-1
CDR3: CSVPTSGQGSWSYGYTF

V: TRBV7-2
CDR3: CASSSTGGAENIQYF

V: TRBV9
CDR3: CASSVSSGGLYNEQFF

V: TRBV5-1
CDR3: CASSLVQGSSGANVLTF

V: TRBV27
CDR3: CASSRLAGYNEQFF

V: TRBV7-2
CDR3: CASSQVEGYEQYF

V: TRBV7-9
CDR3: CASSLGGDTEAFF

V: TRBV30
CDR3: CAWSRLGGSYEQYF

V: TRBV5-8
CDR3: CASRRTGTEYEQYF

V: TRBV6-1
CDR3: CASSEAGGTSVYNEQFF

V: TRBV2
CDR3: CASTGTGSYGNTIYF

V: TRBV27
CDR3: CASGFRGMHQPQHF

V: TRBV18
CDR3: CASSPEAGGNNQPQHF

V: TRBV12-2
CDR3: CASRPQNTEAFF

V: TRBV18
CDR3: CASSPPDGTATGETQYF

V: TRBV5-1
CDR3: CASSAMGQAVQYF